A selection of T cell receptor beta chains follows, all from one sample in a study of T-cell memory formation after mild COVID-19. TCRdb reprocessed the 5' RACE reads with MiXCR, giving one entry per CDR3 protein. The top ten clones hold more than 9% of a sample with about half a million distinct CDR3 sequences, 15% to 20% of them seen once. Sequencing input: PBMCs or a T cell subset sorted from them (not recorded which). The source of these receptors is an adult woman who had mild COVID-19 (a few samples of this study predate the infection). Cell type and time point are not known. CDR3s include the opening cysteine and the closing phenylalanine or tryptophan.

V: TRBV7-2
J: TRBJ1-1
CDR3: CASSFGGFHTEAFF

V: TRBV2
J: TRBJ2-3
CDR3: CAPREHPTDTQYF

V: TRBV27
J: TRBJ2-3
CDR3: CASGLGASDTQYF

V: TRBV4-3
J: TRBJ2-1
CDR3: CASSQHRTSGSNEQFF

V: TRBV12-3/TRBV12-4
J: TRBJ1-1
CDR3: CASRPGTGIATEAFF

V: TRBV2
J: TRBJ1-5
CDR3: CASSVEVNQPQHF

V: TRBV4-1
J: TRBJ2-1
CDR3: CASSQGRSGGQREQFF

V: TRBV4-1
J: TRBJ1-3
CDR3: CASSQDSGNTIYF

V: TRBV6-5
J: TRBJ1-1
CDR3: CASSPRQGRVGTEAFF

V: TRBV29-1
J: TRBJ2-7
CDR3: CSVAQGSYEQYF

V: TRBV6-5
J: TRBJ2-5
CDR3: CASRRGQGAPQETQYF

V: TRBV7-2
J: TRBJ2-5
CDR3: CASSLSVAIQETQYF

V: TRBV7-9
J: TRBJ2-7
CDR3: CASSSFGLAGAYEQYF

V: TRBV28
J: TRBJ2-3
CDR3: CASTERGGTDTQYF

V: TRBV15
J: TRBJ2-3
CDR3: CATSRRADTQYF

V: TRBV5-1
J: TRBJ2-3
CDR3: CASSFRTGGFADTQYF

V: TRBV7-9
J: TRBJ1-1
CDR3: CASSLEGRNTEAFF

V: TRBV29-1
J: TRBJ2-2
CDR3: CSVGRTGVNPPGELFF

V: TRBV27
J: TRBJ1-1
CDR3: CASRRGATEAFF

V: TRBV7-6
J: TRBJ2-3
CDR3: CASSLSGIEGTDTQYF

V: TRBV5-6
J: TRBJ1-1
CDR3: CASSVYLRTSLNTEAFF

V: TRBV5-1
J: TRBJ2-3
CDR3: CASSLESSGSTDTQYF

V: TRBV4-2
J: TRBJ2-3
CDR3: CASSQDGTDTQYF

V: TRBV24-1
J: TRBJ1-5
CDR3: CATSDRQGQPQHF

V: TRBV20-1
J: TRBJ1-6
CDR3: CSARERRVYNSPLHF

V: TRBV11-2
J: TRBJ2-7
CDR3: CASSLGIGGEQYF

V: TRBV27
J: TRBJ2-7
CDR3: CASSLHGQGYWEQYF

V: TRBV3-1
J: TRBJ1-1
CDR3: CASSQDRRDRGQVETEAFF

V: TRBV21-1
J: TRBJ2-3
CDR3: CASSRDRGHPSTDTQYF

V: TRBV24-1
J: TRBJ2-1
CDR3: CATGSKGGRSYNEQFF

V: TRBV11-3
J: TRBJ2-5
CDR3: CASSFSQETQYF

V: TRBV6-5
J: TRBJ2-5
CDR3: CASSFDRGTQETQYF

V: TRBV7-8
J: TRBJ1-2
CDR3: CASSLGGDGYTF

V: TRBV5-1
J: TRBJ2-1
CDR3: CASSWGTSGPDEQFF

V: TRBV7-2
J: TRBJ1-1
CDR3: CASSLMLVNTEAFF

V: TRBV29-1
J: TRBJ1-5
CDR3: CSVRQNSNQPQHF

V: TRBV12-3/TRBV12-4
J: TRBJ2-5
CDR3: CASLGRETQYF

V: TRBV6-5
J: TRBJ2-1
CDR3: CASRAIRTSGSDEQFF

V: TRBV4-3
J: TRBJ1-6
CDR3: CASSRRVDSPLHF

V: TRBV5-6
J: TRBJ2-3
CDR3: CASSRIGLAVEGTDTQYF

V: TRBV20-1
J: TRBJ1-5
CDR3: CSARWEGLSNQPQHF

V: TRBV18
J: TRBJ2-5
CDR3: CASSPGLQDQYF

V: TRBV12-3/TRBV12-4
J: TRBJ2-1
CDR3: CASSTARGEQFF

V: TRBV9
J: TRBJ2-1
CDR3: CASSGGPGTGAFF

V: TRBV9
J: TRBJ2-1
CDR3: CASSVWGDYEQFF